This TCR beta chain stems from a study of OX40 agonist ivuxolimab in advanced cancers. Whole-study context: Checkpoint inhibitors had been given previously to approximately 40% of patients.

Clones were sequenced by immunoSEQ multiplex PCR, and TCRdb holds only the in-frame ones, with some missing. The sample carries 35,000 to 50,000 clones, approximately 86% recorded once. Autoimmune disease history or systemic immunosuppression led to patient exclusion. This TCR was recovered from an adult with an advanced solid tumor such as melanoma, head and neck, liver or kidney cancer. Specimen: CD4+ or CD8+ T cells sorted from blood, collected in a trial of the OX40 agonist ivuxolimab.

This chain's CDR3 is CASSPRGGWETQYF. DNA for the CDR3: TGTGCCAGCAGCCCGAGGGGGGGTTGGGAGACCCAGTACTTC. The chain couples TRBV14 to TRBJ2-5, with a tentative D call TRBD2 (7 bases). With 4 bases removed from V and 5 bases from J, the gap between germline ends came to 14 bases. In germline, CDR1 is SGHDN, CDR2 FVKESK. This CDR3 is built from 14 residues.